This TCR beta chain was sequenced for a study of cytomegalovirus exposure and HLA in healthy donors (dated by TCRdb to about 2017). Context from the whole study: An earlier analysis of roughly 570 of the donors reported under 300 Gb of sequence data and roughly 120 million unique TCR beta sequences obtained from roughly 170 million T cells. About five DR-DQ haplotypes were treated as single units for association and clustering because of strong linkage in the cohort. In a later analysis, previously published TCR beta repertoires from 500 to 750 donors were re-analyzed and high-resolution HLA genotyping was added so that TCR occurrence patterns could be studied. Of the roughly 410 genotyped donors, over 80% were placed in the genetic ancestry cluster associated with self-reported Caucasian donors. The number of typed donors differed by locus: about 620-630 for A, B, C, DRB1 and DQB1; 522 for DQA1; fewer than 610 for DPA1; and around 450 for DPB1. HLA typing included class I and class II loci at four-digit resolution. All discovery cohort repertoires had been generated on a single sequencing platform. The study profiled the T cell repertoires of 500 to 800 subjects by immunosequencing and related them to cytomegalovirus serostatus. Donor age, sex, ethnicity and CMV serostatus were collected together with the repertoire data. The study was designed to test whether signatures of past pathogen exposure could be identified by cataloging public T cell receptors. A later genetic analysis used genome-wide SNP genotypes for about 55% of the 666 donors, treating that subset as a discovery cohort. The study combined high-throughput TCR immunosequencing, statistical association of individual TCRs with disease status, and machine learning to predict cytomegalovirus infection status. A separate validation cohort of approximately 130 different subjects was used in addition to the 666-subject first cohort. An earlier analysis of nearly 600 of the donors applied high-throughput TCR beta sequencing to assess whether each TCR beta V gene segment acted as functional or pseudogenic. Across some 400 genotyped donors of the cohort, an average of about 240,000 unique TCR beta nucleotide sequences per donor were sequenced, and approximately 17% of those sequences were non-productive. About 280 gigabases of sequencing data and around 85 million unique TCR sequences made up an early release that covered about 640 HLA-typed donors. Rather than drawing on any new phenotypic data, the later analysis identified candidate immune exposures from TCR beta sequences and the way those sequences occurred across donors. Study-level results and caveats: When HLA alleles, especially DR and DQ, strongly co-occurred, attributing TCR associations to individual alleles was difficult. An association between a missense DCLRE1C variant and V-gene and J-gene trimming of TCR beta chains was found in a later genetic analysis and replicated in an independent cohort. A few of the identified cytomegalovirus-associated TCR beta chains were confirmed in vitro to be specific for cytomegalovirus antigens. Most TCR sequences were seen in very few donors, while some public TCRs were found in many individuals. Because the 87-base-pair reads could not distinguish some IMGT-functional V segments, including TRBV6-2 and TRBV6-3, those segments were excluded. In both the original and validation cohorts, the classifier was reported to diagnose cytomegalovirus status with high specificity and sensitivity. Because HLA typing was unavailable for some donors at each locus, only the typed subset was used in association tests. In a later analysis, HLA-associated TCR beta chains showed more clonal expansion and lower generation probabilities than non-associated chains that were equally common. Because counts were too low, 15 to 20 rarely observed V segments, including chromosome 9 orphons, were excluded from the earlier analysis of under 650 of the donors. The only immune exposure information available for the cohort was CMV serostatus. The sequencing pipeline was judged likely to have produced a cluster of highly shared sequence variants as a technical artifact. Only TCR beta chains were sequenced in this cohort, and the absence of alpha or paired-chain data limited detectable features. The authors suggested that the approach could potentially be generalized to other disease states and immunological phenotypes. In a later analysis, the rate of TCR association differed among HLA loci, with DRB1 alleles having the most associated TCRs and HLA-C alleles having the fewest. Most CMV-associated TCR beta chains appeared to be HLA-restricted in a later analysis, and the HLA associations seemed to be driven largely by CMV exposure. The study listed 150 to 200 TCR beta chains as associated with cytomegalovirus. Correlated functional status among segregating V segments might reflect linkage disequilibrium, but an unknown experimental factor could not be ruled out. A later analysis reported that several top co-occurrence clusters appeared linked to parvovirus B19, influenza, CMV and Epstein-Barr virus. The presence/absence analyses assumed that sequencing depth was roughly uniform across donors, and that assumption may not be true. A further reported finding was that TCR beta sequences accurately predicted the HLA-A and HLA-B alleles for most subjects in the first cohort. In a later genetic analysis, fewer N-insertions in productive TCRs were reported among donors in an Asian-associated ancestry cluster than the approximately 630-donor mean. At a false discovery rate of 0.05, a later analysis linked 16,000 or so TCR beta sequences to specific HLA alleles. Broadly in line with IMGT annotations, most TCR beta V segments showed up in productive rearrangements about 90% or about 30% of the time in an earlier analysis of several hundred of the donors.

As regards this clone: It lacks a known antigen. No clone much larger than this one lies a single base away; base qualities are absent.

The cohort comprised around 700 healthy bone marrow donors. At the time of sampling, all cohort members were nominally healthy, though unrecorded immune exposures were likely present. The donor tested CMV seropositive, placing the donor among the roughly 270 seropositive members of the cohort. A peripheral blood sample was provided by each donor, and peripheral blood mononuclear cells were used for TCR beta sequencing. Genomic DNA was extracted from the blood cell samples with the Qiagen DNeasy Blood Extraction Kit. V is reduced by 0 bases and J by 3 bases, leaving a spacing of 6 bases between them. In the germline V gene, CDR1 corresponds to SGHDN and CDR2 to FVKESK. The CDR3 has 13 amino acids, counting the end cysteine and phenylalanine. The only DNA kept is the CDR3, 39 bases in frame from the first base. Library method: the immunoSEQ multiplex PCR assay. A mixture of 60 forward primers for TCR Vbeta segments and 13 reverse primers for TCR Jbeta segments was used in the multiplex PCR. Amplification of the CDR3 region of rearranged TCR beta genes was performed with a multiplex PCR assay on genomic DNA. Amplified TCR beta libraries were sequenced as 87-base-pair reads on the Illumina HiSeq System. Concerning the study's data processing: A later analysis counted approximately 76 million unique TCR beta chains across the 650 to 700 repertoires, and 9.5 million to 11 million of these chains were shared by at least two donors. Raw reads were error-corrected and collapsed into unique sequences by a nearest-neighbor algorithm in which closely related sequences were merged to remove PCR and sequencing errors. To assign V, D and J gene segments, CDR3 sequences were aligned to IMGT reference sequences. Each retained sequence needed at least a six-nucleotide match to both a V gene segment and a J gene segment. A rearrangement was called productive if the CDR3 had no stop codons and remained in frame with V and J, and every other rearrangement was called non-productive. Following IMGT convention, CDR3 was defined as the stretch from the second conserved V-encoded cysteine up to the conserved J-encoded phenylalanine. The earlier analysis of 587 of the donors excluded sequences that lacked an unambiguous match to a single V gene segment. In an earlier analysis of almost 600 of the donors, a V segment was called functional when productive rearrangements were above 56.7%, and segregating when the standard deviation between donors exceeded 5%. A statistical classification framework was built for diagnosing cytomegalovirus status from the catalog of TCR beta chain sequences. In a later analysis, TCR nucleotide sequences were compared against IMGT/GENE-DB human TR gene sequences so that V and J genes could be assigned. In a later analysis, CDR3 sequences and most-parsimonious VDJ recombination scenarios were assigned using the TCRdist pipeline. In a later analysis, each TCR beta chain was defined by its CDR3 amino acid sequence together with its V-gene family, and reads without a unique V-gene family were excluded. In a later analysis, fewer than 650 highly shared, low-generation-probability nucleotide sequences were removed to address suspected cross-contamination and a sequencing artifact. For each public chain, a later analysis derived a clonal expansion index from normalized ranks of inferred template counts within each repertoire. In a later analysis, generation probabilities were computed using a VDJ recombination model fitted to out-of-frame rearrangements, and the results were checked against IGoR. In a later analysis, hypergeometric tests were used to score TCR-TCR, TCR-HLA and TCR-CMV co-occurrence, with a repertoire-size bias correction applied to TCR pairs. A later analysis estimated false discovery rates by permuting HLA or CMV assignments 20 times. In a later analysis, co-occurring TCRs were grouped using DBSCAN, with TCRdist sequence similarity added in when clustering inside HLA-allele-positive subsets. Repertoires with fewer than 30,000 or more than 120,000 public chains, plus five repertoires with anomalous nucleotide sharing, were excluded from co-occurrence clustering. TCRdb limited this immuneACCESS table to in-frame rearrangements with V and J called. A share of clones is missing; checked studies link under half to unresolved V genes, and the rest is unexplained. The D gene and trimming were derived from the DNA, and the V and J assignments and clone size from that table. The sample yields over 110,000 clones; about 84% were counted once. Together, the top ten hold less than 7.5% of the sample.

The clonotype originates from a woman between 40 and 50 years old in good health and CMV-seropositive. Recombination linked TRBV14 to TRBJ2-7; confidence is insufficient to name the D gene. Sequenced material: PBMCs. In nucleotide form, the sequence is TGTGCCAGCAGCCAAGATAACGGCTACGAGCAGTACTTC. Its protein product is CASSQDNGYEQYF.